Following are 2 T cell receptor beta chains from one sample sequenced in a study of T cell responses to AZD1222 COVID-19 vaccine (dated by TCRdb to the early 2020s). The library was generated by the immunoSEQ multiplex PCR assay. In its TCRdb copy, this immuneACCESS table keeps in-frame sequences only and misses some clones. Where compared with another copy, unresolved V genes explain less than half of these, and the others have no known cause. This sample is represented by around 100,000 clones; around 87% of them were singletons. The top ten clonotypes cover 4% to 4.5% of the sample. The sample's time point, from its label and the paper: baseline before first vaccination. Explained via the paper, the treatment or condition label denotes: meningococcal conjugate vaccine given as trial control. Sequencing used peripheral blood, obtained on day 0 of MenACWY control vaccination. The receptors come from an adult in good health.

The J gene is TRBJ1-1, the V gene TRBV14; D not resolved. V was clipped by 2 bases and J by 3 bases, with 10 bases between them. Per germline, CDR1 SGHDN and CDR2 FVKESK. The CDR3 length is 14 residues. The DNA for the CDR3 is TGTGCCAGCAGCCAATTAGGGTCCGACACTGAAGCTTTCTTT. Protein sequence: CASSQLGSDTEAFF.

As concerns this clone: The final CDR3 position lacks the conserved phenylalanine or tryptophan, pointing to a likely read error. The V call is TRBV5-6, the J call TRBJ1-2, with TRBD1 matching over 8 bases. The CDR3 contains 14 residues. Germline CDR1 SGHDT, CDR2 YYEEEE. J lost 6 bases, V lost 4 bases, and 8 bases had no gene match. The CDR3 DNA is TGTGCCAGCAGCCCCGGACAGGGATTGGATGGCTACACCCTC. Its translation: CASSPGQGLDGYTL.